The 19 T cell receptor beta chains reported below all come from one sample, sequenced in a study of shared clonotypes between healthy human individuals. Libraries were prepared by immunoSEQ multiplex PCR; TCRdb keeps only in-frame clonotypes and omits some of them. This sample has about 2.4 million clones; roughly 93% occur once, and the top ten carry 0.36%. The sample consisted of naive CD4+ T cells from PBMCs. The sample's subset: CD45RA+ positively selected. The receptors derive from a man aged 18 to 30 in good health. Some clones in this sample may be carry-over from other donors' samples.

The chain uses TRBV11-2 and TRBJ2-2; no clear D gene. The CDR3 has 16 residues. Germline-derived CDR1 and CDR2 are SGHAT and FQNNGV. The V end lost 4 bases, the J end lost 4 bases, and 16 bases lay between the germline ends. The CDR3 reads CASSSYGRELTGELFF. In DNA form, the CDR3 reads TGTGCCAGCAGCTCCTACGGACGAGAACTCACCGGGGAGCTGTTTTTT.

V and J are TRBV30 and TRBJ1-1; D is unresolved. The CDR3 extends over 13 amino acids. The germline V and J ends were trimmed by 2 bases and 2 bases, with 9 bases remaining between them. Germline CDR1 is GTSNPN and CDR2 is SVGIG (reference sequence). The CDR3 spells CAWSLQINTEAFF. The DNA for the CDR3 is TGTGCCTGGAGTTTGCAGATTAACACTGAAGCTTTCTTT.

The chain recombines TRBV2 with TRBJ2-7, with no clear D. CDR1 SNHLY and CDR2 FYNNEI come from the germline V gene. V lost 3 bases and J 4 bases, leaving 4 bases between the germline ends. CDR3 length: 11 residues. This chain's CDR3 is CASSDEYEQYF. The CDR3 DNA reads as TGTGCCAGCAGTGACGAGTACGAGCAGTACTTC. The complete variable domain, with remaining parts taken from reference TRBV2 and TRBJ2-7, reads EPEVTQTPSHQVTQMGQEVILRCVPISNHLYFYWYRQILGQKVEFLVSFYNNEISEKSEIFDDQFSVERPDGSNFTLKIRSTKLEDSAMYFCASSDEYEQYFGPGTRLTVT.

The V call is TRBV7-9, the J call TRBJ2-5; 11 positions agree with TRBD2. The junction had 9 bases not matched to a gene; V was cut back by 3 bases and J by 9 bases. The CDR3 runs 15 residues. CDR1 is SEHNR and CDR2 is FQNEAQ in the germline V gene (reference sequence). Here the CDR3 DNA reads TGTGCCAGCAGCTTGGGACTAGCGGCCCTTGGGGCCCAGTACTTC. Translated: CASSLGLAALGAQYF.

V usage is TRBV7-3 and J usage is TRBJ2-2, with D possibly matching TRBD2 (5 bases). The CDR3 length is 15 residues. Germline V gene lookup returns CDR1 SGHTA and CDR2 FQGTGA. V dropped 4 bases and J dropped 4 bases, with 13 bases sitting between them. The CDR3 protein is CASSSTRSSTGELFF. The CDR3 DNA follows: TGTGCCAGCAGCTCAACTAGGTCCAGCACCGGGGAGCTGTTTTTT. The full variable domain, in which reference TRBV7-3 and TRBJ2-2 provide the parts outside the CDR3, is GAGVSQTPSNKVTEKGKYVELRCDPISGHTALYWYRQSLGQGPEFLIYFQGTGAADDSGLPNDRFFAVRPEGSVSTLKIQRTERGDSAVYLCASSSTRSSTGELFFGEGSRLTVL.

The chain carries TRBV19 and TRBJ1-1; 7 nucleotides match TRBD1. V shed 4 bases, J shed 2 bases, and the junction held 4 bases outside the gene matches. CDR1 and CDR2 from the germline V gene are LNHDA and SQIVND (reference sequence). This CDR3 has 14 amino acids. CDR3 region: CASSRDRENTEAFF. In DNA, the CDR3 is TGTGCCAGTAGTAGAGACAGGGAAAACACTGAAGCTTTCTTT.

This clone was seen a handful of times. Other DNA sequences in this sample translate to the same CDR3. The gene calls are TRBV29-1 and TRBJ1-1; D gene unclear. Per the germline V gene, CDR1 is SQVTM and CDR2 is ANQGSEA. CDR3 length: 13 amino acids. With 3 bases removed from V and 0 bases from J, the gap between germline ends came to 8 bases. The CDR3 loop reads CSVDRQVNTEAFF. The CDR3 coding sequence is TGCAGCGTTGACAGGCAGGTGAACACTGAAGCTTTCTTT.

The J gene is TRBJ2-6, the V gene TRBV28; 8 positions agree with TRBD1. The germline CDR1 and CDR2 sequences are MDHEN and SYDVKM. This CDR3 comprises 16 residues. The V segment lost 8 bases and the J segment 0 bases; nucleotides outside the gene matches: 6. This CDR3 is CASRQGTGSGANVLTF. CDR3 sequence (DNA): TGTGCCAGCCGACAGGGGACGGGCTCTGGGGCCAACGTCCTGACTTTC.

The chain combines TRBV10-3 with TRBJ2-2; 8 positions match TRBD1. V lost 5 bases to trimming and J lost 6 bases; unmatched junction nucleotides: 8. Germline V gene lookup returns CDR1 ENHRY and CDR2 SYGVKD. CDR3 length: 15 residues. The CDR3 here is CAISSQGAQAGELFF. The CDR3 region has the DNA TGTGCCATCAGTTCTCAGGGGGCGCAGGCCGGGGAGCTGTTTTTT.

V gene TRBV7-9 combines with J gene TRBJ2-3; D remains unclear. This CDR3 region has 12 residues. V shed 2 bases and J shed 6 bases, with 6 bases lying between them. Germline V CDR1 and CDR2: SEHNR, FQNEAQ (reference sequence). The CDR3 loop is CASSLIFDTQYF. DNA of the CDR3: TGTGCCAGCAGCTTAATTTTTGATACGCAGTATTTT.

The CDR3 nucleotides read TGTGCCAGCACCCTTCCCAAGGCCGGGGAGCTGTTTTTT. Its protein is CASTLPKAGELFF. The genes are TRBV11-2 and TRBJ2-2; D is ambiguous. Germline lookup yields CDR1 SGHAT and CDR2 FQNNGV. This CDR3 is 13 amino acids long. Trimming cost V 7 bases and J 6 bases, with 12 bases left between them.

The chain is built from TRBV6-1 and TRBJ1-5; D gene unclear. Germline-derived CDR1 and CDR2 are MNHNS and SASEGT. The CDR3 contains 11 residues. Trimming took 3 bases from V and 9 from J, leaving 6 bases between them. The CDR3 DNA follows: TGTGCCAGCAGTGAGGTGCGGCCCCAGCATTTT. Protein: CASSEVRPQHF.

The J gene is TRBJ2-3, the V gene TRBV28, with TRBD1 as a possible D gene (6 bases). The germline V and J ends were trimmed by 8 bases and 0 bases, with 9 bases remaining between them. Looked up from germline, CDR1 is MDHEN and CDR2 is SYDVKM. The CDR3 loop spans 13 amino acids. CDR3 nucleotides: TGTGCCAGCCTCGACAGGAGCACAGATACGCAGTATTTT. It encodes CASLDRSTDTQYF.

The chain couples TRBV4-1 to TRBJ2-7; 10 bases match TRBD2. There are 15 residues in the CDR3. CDR1 is MGHRA, CDR2 YSYEKL, per germline. The V and J ends lost 5 bases and 5 bases, in that order; junction bases with no gene match: 9. CDR3 residues: CASSSSSGSINEQYF. In DNA, the CDR3 is TGCGCCAGCAGCTCCTCTAGCGGGAGTATTAACGAGCAGTACTTC.

This chain uses TRBV7-7 with TRBJ2-1; TRBD1 matches 8 bases. The germline CDR1 and CDR2 sequences are SSHAT and FNYEAQ (reference sequence). The CDR3 is made up of 15 amino acids. V gave up 2 bases and J gave up 6 bases; unmatched junction bases: 6. In DNA, the CDR3 is TGTGCCAGCAGCTTAACGACAGGGGTATTCAATGAGCAGTTCTTC. This gives the protein CASSLTTGVFNEQFF.

The V call is TRBV7-2, the J call TRBJ2-7; D gene uncertain. The CDR3 length is 14 residues. The V end was cut by 2 bases, the J end by 0 bases, with 8 bases between. From germline, CDR1 is SGHTA and CDR2 FQGNSA. CDR3: CASSLRALSYEQYF. The CDR3 nucleotides are TGTGCCAGCAGCTTACGGGCCCTCTCCTACGAGCAGTACTTC.

The chain couples TRBV28 to TRBJ1-4, with D hard to call. Between the trimmed V and J ends, which lost 3 bases and 4 bases, there was a span of 9 bases. Germline lookup yields CDR1 MDHEN and CDR2 SYDVKM. The CDR3 sequence is 14 residues long. The CDR3 reads CASSLGSGNEKLFF. The CDR3 DNA reads TGTGCCAGCAGTTTGGGGTCCGGTAATGAAAAACTGTTTTTT.

The V and J genes are TRBV19 and TRBJ2-1; no firm D call. CDR1 LNHDA and CDR2 SQIVND come from the germline V gene (reference sequence). The germline V and J ends were trimmed by 1 base and 7 bases, with 17 bases remaining between them. This CDR3 comprises 16 residues. The CDR3 DNA reads TGTGCCAGTAGTATAGTGAAGGGCTTATGGTCGAATGAGCAGTTCTTC. Its translation: CASSIVKGLWSNEQFF.

The chain couples TRBV5-1 to TRBJ1-4, with a weak D call TRBD1 (5 bases). V lost 4 bases and J 0 bases, leaving 10 bases between the germline ends. The germline CDR1 and CDR2 sequences are SGHRS and YFSETQ. This CDR3 spans 15 amino acids. CDR3 coding DNA: TGCGCCAGCAGCAGGGGAACCTCAACTAATGAAAAACTGTTTTTT. This encodes CASSRGTSTNEKLFF.